The sequence of this TCR beta chain was determined in a study of T cell responses to AZD1222 COVID-19 vaccine. Overall study results and limits: Baseline antibody screening turned up just a handful of seropositive AZD1222 recipients. Clonal diversity was possibly underestimated, and the donors were mostly white British, with more females.

This CDR3 contains 13 residues. Germline loops: CDR1 MNHEY, CDR2 SVGAGI. Trimming removed 5 bases from V and 11 bases from J; junction bases left unmatched: 6. About this clone: Its antigen is currently unknown.

Method: immunoSEQ multiplex PCR; TCRdb's copy keeps in-frame clones and lacks some. This sample has roughly 120,000 clones, with 80% to 95% found just once. The sequence derives from an adult who received the MenACWY meningococcal vaccine as a control. The sequencing used peripheral blood, collected 28 days after the second dose of the MenACWY control vaccine. The rearrangement uses TRBV6-5 and TRBJ1-6, with TRBD1 matching over 7 bases. CDR3 in amino acids: CASSTGVVTPLHF. The CDR3 nucleotides are TGTGCCAGCAGTACAGGGGTCGTGACACCCCTCCACTTT.